This entry describes one T cell receptor (beta chain). It has no known antigen specificity. Nothing much larger sits one base from this clone, and base qualities are not available. Genomic DNA was extracted from sorted cells for sequencing of the TCRbeta CDR3 region. The immunoSEQ Assay was used for sequencing of TCRbeta CDR3 regions. This is the immuneACCESS table as TCRdb keeps it, with only in-frame sequences that have V and J called. A part of the clones is gone; compared with another copy, unresolved V genes explain less than half, and the rest is unexplained. The sample yields more than 70,000 clones; under 90% were counted once. The ten largest account for 0.4% to 0.5% of the sample. The junction carries 10 bases between V and J, which are trimmed by 6 bases and 1 base respectively. Based on the germline V gene, the CDR1 and CDR2 sequences are SGDLS and YYNGEE. Reading from cysteine to phenylalanine, the CDR3 counts 13 amino acids. Left in the record is the CDR3 DNA by itself, 39 bases read in frame from the first base.

The trial excluded patients who had a history of autoimmune disease or were on systemic immunosuppression. Peripheral blood for TCR sequencing was collected from all dose cohorts at baseline, on cycle 4 day 1, and on cycle 7 day 1. Samples came from an open-label, multicenter, first-in-human phase I dose-escalation trial of ivuxolimab. The trial enrolled adults with locally advanced or metastatic head and neck squamous cell, hepatocellular, melanoma or renal cell carcinoma. Before TCR sequencing, CD4+ T cells and CD8+ T cells from peripheral blood were sorted into separate populations. This record comes from a study of OX40 agonist ivuxolimab in advanced cancers. At the level of the whole study: Ivuxolimab was an agonistic, fully human IgG2 monoclonal antibody directed against OX40 (CD134), a costimulatory receptor. Intravenous ivuxolimab was administered to patients every 2 weeks at six dose levels: 0.01, 0.1, 0.3, 1.5, 3 and 10 mg/kg. Of the roughly 52 patients in dose escalation, about 20 had hepatocellular carcinoma, about 15 had melanoma, 9 had renal cell carcinoma and 9 had head and neck cancer. The dose-escalation cohort was roughly 83% male with a mean age of roughly 62 years, ranging from roughly 23 to 80. Prior anti-PD-1, anti-PD-L1 or anti-CTLA-4 therapy was permitted, and checkpoint inhibitors had been received by 40% to 50% of dose-escalation patients. Partial responses occurred in three dose-escalation patients: two with cutaneous melanoma and one with hepatocellular carcinoma. Peripheral TCRbeta sequencing was intended to test whether TCR sequence diversity was altered and clonal T-cell expansion was caused by ivuxolimab. The paper describes the monotherapy dose-escalation part (N of about 52 patients) of the phase I trial of ivuxolimab.

Points the paper makes about the study in general: After ivuxolimab, CD8+ T cells had more expanded clones than CD4+ T cells on average. In partial responders in the 0.1-3.0 mg/kg groups, normalized peripheral clonal expansion was found to be among the lowest, especially among CD8+ T cells. The antigen specificity of the peripheral T cells that underwent clonal expansion was not determined. Low levels of normalized T-cell clonal expansion were also seen in some patients who did not respond. At doses from 0.1 to 3.0 mg/kg, clonal expansion was seen in both CD4+ and CD8+ blood T cells between baseline and week 6.

The chain is made from TRBV9 and TRBJ1-1; confidence is insufficient to name the D gene. This receptor was taken from an adult with an advanced solid tumor such as melanoma, head and neck, liver or kidney cancer. The specimen was CD4+ or CD8+ T cells sorted from blood, collected in a trial of the OX40 agonist ivuxolimab. The CDR3 amino acid sequence is: CASNATPNTEAFF. The bases read TGTGCCAGCAACGCGACCCCGAACACTGAAGCTTTCTTT.